This TCR beta chain was profiled in a study of T cells in narcolepsy. The overall study: Patients with NT1 or NT2 and healthy control donors were enrolled.

Only in-frame clones appear in the TCRdb table, and some are missing; sequencing was by immunoSEQ multiplex PCR. The data contain about 27,000 clones, more than 75% of them singletons. The J segment lost 7 bases and the V segment lost 2 bases, leaving 7 bases of the junction unmatched. The CDR3 runs 15 residues. CDR1 is SGHDN and CDR2 is FVKESK in the germline V gene. Regarding the study as a whole: Reportedly, autoreactive clonotypes were serially detected in patients' blood but not controls'. Autoreactive clone sequences were missing from some blood memory CD4+ repertoires.

To note about this clone: What it recognizes is unknown.

This receptor was obtained from a human donor with narcolepsy. The sequencing sample was made of CD45RA- memory CD4+ T cells from PBMCs. The genes are TRBV14 and TRBJ2-1, with 8 nucleotides matching TRBD1. The CDR3 region is CASSQLRDRLNEQFF. CDR3 in DNA: TGTGCCAGCAGCCAACTGAGGGACAGGTTGAATGAGCAGTTCTTC. The full variable domain, with the rest looked up from reference TRBV14 and TRBJ2-1, is EAGVTQFPSHSVIEKGQTVTLRCDPISGHDNLYWYRRVMGKEIKFLLHFVKESKQDESGMPNNRFLAERTGGTYSTLKVQPAELEDSGVYFCASSQLRDRLNEQFFGPGTRLTVL.